Presented here are 5 T cell receptor beta chains from one specimen sequenced in a study of T-cell memory formation after mild COVID-19 (dated by TCRdb to the early 2020s). Library creation used 5' RACE. For sequencing, an Illumina NovaSeq 6000 was employed. The public reads were reprocessed in TCRdb via fastp at Q25 and MiXCR, keeping in-frame beta chains. Rows with a matching CDR3 protein are joined into one entry that keeps the most common DNA and genes. The sample has 400,000 or so distinct CDR3 sequences on record, 20% of them singletons. The ten largest clones capture 7.5% to 9.5% of the sample. Sequencing input: PBMCs or a T cell subset sorted from them (not recorded which). The source is an adult woman who had mild COVID-19 (a few samples of this study predate the infection). The sample titles of this study are shuffled in the database, so cell type and time point are left out; the donor was told from shared clones.

The V and J genes are TRBV19 and TRBJ1-3; D may be TRBD1 (5 bases). CDR3 length equals 14 residues. CDR1 and CDR2 (germline): LNHDA, SQIVND (reference sequence). Trimming shortened V by 3 bases and J by 1 base, and 7 bases separated the two germline ends. This chain's CDR3 is CASSMGVSGNTIYF. The DNA of the CDR3 is TGTGCCAGTAGTATGGGGGTTTCTGGAAACACCATATATTTT. The entire variable domain, with the rest obtained from reference TRBV19 and TRBJ1-3, is as follows: DGGITQSPKYLFRKEGQNVTLSCEQNLNHDAMYWYRQDPGQGLRLIYYSQIVNDFQKGDIAEGYSVSREKKESFPLTVTSAQKNPTAFYLCASSMGVSGNTIYFGEGSWLTVV.

The chain links TRBV20-1 to TRBJ2-1, with 11 bases aligning to TRBD2. The germline V gene encodes CDR1 DFQATT and CDR2 SNEGSKA (reference sequence). The CDR3 consists of 13 residues. CDR3 region: CRMTSGTYNEQFF. In nucleotides, the CDR3 is TGCAGAATGACTAGCGGGACCTACAATGAGCAGTTCTTC.

V and J are TRBV9 and TRBJ2-6; D gene ambiguous. In germline, CDR1 is SGDLS, CDR2 YYNGEE. The CDR3 is 15 amino acids. The germline V and J ends were trimmed by 0 bases and 2 bases, with 6 bases remaining between them. The CDR3 DNA reads as TGTGCCAGCAGCGTAGAATATCCTGGGGCCAACGTCCTGACTTTC. Protein product: CASSVEYPGANVLTF.

Only a few counts were recorded for this clonotype. In nucleotides, the CDR3 is TGTGCCAGCTCACCACGGGGGTTCAACACTGAAGCTTTCTTT. Translated, it gives CASSPRGFNTEAFF. The V gene is TRBV18, the J gene TRBJ1-1; the D gene is possibly TRBD1 (5 bases). Germline V lookup: CDR1 KGHSH, CDR2 LQKENI. The V end lost 1 base, the J end lost 2 bases, and 8 bases lay between the germline ends. The CDR3 length is 14 residues.

V and J are TRBV4-3 and TRBJ1-5; D is ambiguous. The length of the CDR3 is 15 residues. Trimming removed 0 bases from V and 4 bases from J, with 10 bases in between. The V gene's germline CDR1 is LGHNA and CDR2 YSLEER. The CDR3 reads CASSQDVGTNQPQHF. The DNA for the CDR3 is TGCGCCAGCAGCCAAGATGTGGGTACGAATCAGCCCCAGCATTTT.